The text below deals with one T cell receptor (beta chain). The identical CDR3 is also encoded by other nucleotide sequences in the sample. The sample comes from a study of blood T cell repertoires in COVID-19. Study details: Specimens from acute and convalescent COVID-19 originated in the United States, Italy and Spain. T cells, B-cell-depleted T cells, or PBMCs provided the cDNA or gDNA that served as material.

Germline CDR1 MNHEY, CDR2 SVGAGI. V lost 3 bases to trimming and J lost 5 bases; unmatched junction nucleotides: 7. The CDR3 totals 15 residues. In the authors' workflow: The authors estimated nucleated cell counts from reference gene primer amplification. Here immunoSEQ multiplex PCR was the method, and the copy in TCRdb shows in-frame clones only, minus some. V and J calls and clone size are copied from that table; D and trimming were computed from the DNA. The sample lists 430,000 or so clones, 70% to 90% occurring once. The clonotype comes from a man between 18 and 35 years old with COVID-19, enrolled during active disease. J is TRBJ2-3 and V is TRBV6-5, with 8 bases fitting TRBD2. Sequenced sample: peripheral blood. CDR3: CASSYRGGPGDTQYF. The DNA of the CDR3 is TGTGCCAGCAGTTATCGGGGGGGGCCTGGAGATACGCAGTATTTT.